One sample yielded the 26 T cell receptor beta chains listed below, sequenced in a study of blood T cell repertoires in COVID-19. The assay was immunoSEQ multiplex PCR, and TCRdb's table has in-frame clones only and misses some. The sample consists of about 300,000 clones, roughly 83% of them appearing once. The material sequenced was peripheral blood. The receptors derive from a woman in her 50s with acute or convalescent COVID-19.

The chain combines TRBV9 with TRBJ1-2, with D possibly matching TRBD1 (5 bases). This CDR3 contains 14 residues. With 4 bases removed from V and 4 bases from J, the gap between germline ends came to 14 bases. CDR1 and CDR2 (germline): SGDLS, YYNGEE. The CDR3 coding sequence is TGTGCCAGCAGCACCCAGACCGGGGGCTATGGCTACACCTTC. It translates to CASSTQTGGYGYTF.

This clone showed up just once. The J gene is TRBJ2-3, the V gene TRBV9, with TRBD2 matching 9 bases. This CDR3 has 17 residues. In germline, CDR1 is SGDLS, CDR2 YYNGEE. V gave up 0 bases and J gave up 1 base; unmatched junction bases: 6. CDR3: CASSVGLAGSGTDTQYF. The CDR3 DNA is TGTGCCAGCAGCGTAGGGCTAGCGGGATCCGGCACAGATACGCAGTATTTT.

The chain employs TRBV6-5 and TRBJ2-5; 12 bases align to TRBD1. Germline-derived CDR1 and CDR2 are MNHEY and SVGAGI. After removal of 10 bases from V and 4 bases from J, the junction contained 7 bases not matched to a gene. This CDR3 spans 14 amino acids. The CDR3: CATGDRGRGETQYF. CDR3 sequence (DNA): TGTGCCACCGGGGACAGGGGGCGCGGAGAGACCCAGTACTTC.

V usage is TRBV10-3 and J usage is TRBJ2-3; 8 bases are shared with TRBD1. This CDR3 spans 16 amino acids. Germline trimming cut 3 bases from V and 3 bases from J; bases unmatched to any gene: 8. CDR1 is ENHRY, CDR2 SYGVKD, per germline. CDR3 sequence: CAISDPGQGTTDTQYF. The DNA of the CDR3 is TGTGCCATCAGTGATCCCGGACAGGGAACGACAGATACGCAGTATTTT.

The chain joins TRBV4-1 to TRBJ2-7; D unclear. The CDR3 consists of 13 residues. V was cut by 0 bases and J by 3 bases, with 6 bases left in between. The germline gives CDR1 MGHRA, CDR2 YSYEKL. CDR3 sequence (DNA): TGCGCCAGCAGCCAAGAATACGGCTACGAGCAGTACTTC. Translation: CASSQEYGYEQYF.

Comment on this clone: The sample contains more than one DNA sequence encoding this CDR3. This rearrangement joins TRBV5-1 to TRBJ1-1; possibly TRBD1 for D (5 bases). The V gene lost 2 bases and the J gene lost 1 base, with 9 bases spanning the gap. The CDR3 contains 14 residues. CDR1 and CDR2 from the germline V gene are SGHRS and YFSETQ. CDR3 coding DNA: TGCGCCAGCAGCTTAGACAGATCGAACACTGAAGCTTTCTTT. Translating it yields CASSLDRSNTEAFF.

The V and J genes are TRBV9 and TRBJ2-7; tentative D call: TRBD2 (5 bases). The germline gives CDR1 SGDLS, CDR2 YYNGEE. The length of the CDR3 is 14 residues. V was clipped by 2 bases and J by 4 bases, with 13 bases between them. The CDR3 DNA reads as TGTGCCAGCAGCGTTAAGGGAGCTGGATACGAGCAGTACTTC. Its translation: CASSVKGAGYEQYF.

The chain joins TRBV7-2 to TRBJ2-7; 7 nucleotides line up with TRBD2. Germline V gene data show CDR1 as SGHTA and CDR2 as FQGNSA. The junction had 10 bases not matched to a gene; V was cut back by 5 bases and J by 0 bases. This CDR3 is 16 amino acids long. In DNA, the CDR3 is TGTGCCAGCAGCCCCTTACTAGCGAAGAGCTCCTACGAGCAGTACTTC. Its protein product is CASSPLLAKSSYEQYF. Drawing the rest from reference TRBV7-2 and TRBJ2-7, the complete variable domain is GAGVSQSPSNKVTEKGKDVELRCDPISGHTALYWYRQSLGQGLEFLIYFQGNSAPDKSGLPSDRFSAERTGGSVSTLTIQRTQQEDSAVYLCASSPLLAKSSYEQYFGPGTRLTVT.

J is TRBJ2-3 and V is TRBV27, with TRBD2 matching 9 bases. The J segment lost 0 bases and the V segment lost 2 bases, leaving 6 bases of the junction unmatched. The length of the CDR3 is 17 residues. Looked up from germline, CDR1 is MNHEY and CDR2 is SMNVEV (reference sequence). The CDR3 is CASSLTLTSGSTDTQYF. The CDR3 nucleotides are TGTGCCAGCAGTTTAACCCTGACTAGCGGTAGCACAGATACGCAGTATTTT.

This CDR3 is CASSPTQGWAYGYTF. CDR3 coding DNA: TGTGCCAGTAGTCCCACACAGGGGTGGGCCTATGGCTACACCTTC. The chain couples TRBV19 to TRBJ1-2; 7 bases align to TRBD1. The CDR3 length is 15 residues. Germline-derived CDR1 and CDR2 are LNHDA and SQIVND (reference sequence). J was trimmed by 4 bases and V by 5 bases; bases with no gene match: 10.

The chain recombines TRBV5-5 with TRBJ2-6, with no clear D. CDR3 size: 17 residues. The V gene's germline CDR1 is SGHKS and CDR2 YYEKEE (reference sequence). Trimming took off 2 bases at V and 0 bases at J, with 12 bases between the two ends. The CDR3 DNA is TGTGCCAGCAGCTTATTTCTTCGTTTCTCTGGGGCCAACGTCCTGACTTTC. Protein: CASSLFLRFSGANVLTF.

The rearrangement links TRBV7-2 to TRBJ2-1; 12 bases fit TRBD2. The CDR3 consists of 15 residues. Germline CDR1 reads SGHTA; CDR2 reads FQGNSA. V lost 4 bases, J lost 9 bases, and 7 bases stayed unmatched. In DNA form, the CDR3 reads TGTGCCAGCAGCTCTCTAGCGGGAGGGGGCTTTGAGCAGTTCTTC. It codes for CASSSLAGGGFEQFF.

This chain uses TRBV4-2 with TRBJ2-3; 14 bases fit TRBD2. Germline V gives CDR1 LGHNA, CDR2 YNFKEQ. This CDR3 has 16 residues. The ends lost 4 bases at V and 2 bases at J; junction bases unmatched: 2. The DNA of the CDR3 is TGTGCCAGCAGCCTGGGACTAGCGGGGGCCACAGATACGCAGTATTTT. It is translated as CASSLGLAGATDTQYF.

CDR3 nucleotide sequence: TGTGCCAGCCTGGAAGGGGGTCCCTCAACTAATGAAAAACTGTTTTTT. This sequence encodes CASLEGGPSTNEKLFF. The rearrangement links TRBV28 to TRBJ1-4; possible D gene TRBD1, 6 bases. The CDR3 runs to 16 residues. Trimming shortened V by 8 bases and J by 0 bases, and 16 bases separated the two germline ends. Germline V CDR1 and CDR2: MDHEN, SYDVKM.

The rearrangement links TRBV3-1 (or the pseudogene TRBV3-2) to TRBJ2-7; 11 bases map to TRBD2. J lost 3 bases, V lost 4 bases, and 14 bases had no gene match. Looked up from germline, CDR1 is LGHDT and CDR2 is YNNKEL (reference sequence). The CDR3 spans 18 residues. The chain's CDR3 is CASSPRTPRLAGIYEQYF. CDR3 bases: TGTGCCAGCAGCCCGCGAACACCTCGACTAGCGGGGATCTACGAGCAGTACTTC.

J is TRBJ2-1 and V is TRBV5-4; 8 bases map to TRBD2. CDR3 size: 15 residues. V dropped 6 bases and J dropped 3; count of bases not matched to a gene: 8. Germline lookup yields CDR1 SGHNT and CDR2 YYREEE (reference sequence). The DNA for the CDR3 is TGTGCCAGCACCCAAAGCGGGAGACGCTACAATGAGCAGTTCTTC. Its translation: CASTQSGRRYNEQFF.

The V call is TRBV15, the J call TRBJ2-5; tentatively, D is TRBD2 (6 bases). From germline, CDR1 is LNHNV and CDR2 YYDKDF (reference sequence). This CDR3 has 14 amino acids. Trimming cost V 7 bases and J 5 bases, with 17 bases left between them. The CDR3 bases are TGTGCCACCACCCGGGACTCGGGCCAGGAGACCCAGTACTTC. Its translation: CATTRDSGQETQYF.

This clone was recorded only once. V and J are TRBV6-2 or TRBV6-3 and TRBJ1-4, with D uncertain. V was shortened by 6 bases and J by 7 bases, with 21 bases between the two germline ends. Germline assignment: CDR1 MNHEY and CDR2 SVGEGT. The CDR3 consists of 16 residues. The CDR3 is CASSRGVQQWGEKLFF. The CDR3, as DNA: TGTGCCAGCAGCCGCGGGGTTCAACAGTGGGGTGAAAAACTGTTTTTT.

The chain couples TRBV5-5 to TRBJ2-2; D call uncertain. V lost 5 bases and J lost 7, with 9 bases in between. The length of the CDR3 is 12 residues. From germline, CDR1 is SGHKS and CDR2 YYEKEE (reference sequence). The DNA of the CDR3 is TGTGCCAGCAGTAGGAGAAGCGGGGAGCTGTTTTTT. Amino acids: CASSRRSGELFF.

The chain carries TRBV14 and TRBJ1-4; D may be TRBD1 (6 bases). The germline gives CDR1 SGHDN, CDR2 FVKESK. The CDR3 runs to 15 residues. V lost 4 bases and J 6 bases, leaving 15 bases between the germline ends. CDR3 in amino acids: CASSRNTGWDEKLFF. The CDR3 region has the DNA TGTGCCAGCAGCCGAAACACAGGGTGGGATGAAAAACTGTTTTTT.

This sequence joins TRBV11-2 and TRBJ2-7; 12 bases map to TRBD2. Losses at the gene ends were 4 bases for V and 3 bases for J; bases not matched to a gene: 13. CDR1 and CDR2 from the germline V gene are SGHAT and FQNNGV. This CDR3 contains 18 residues. The CDR3 here is CASSSGTSGSYHLYEQYF. CDR3 DNA: TGTGCCAGCAGCTCCGGGACTAGCGGGTCCTACCATCTCTACGAGCAGTACTTC. Full variable domain (outside the CDR3, taken from reference TRBV11-2 and TRBJ2-7): EAGVAQSPRYKIIEKRQSVAFWCNPISGHATLYWYQQILGQGPKLLIQFQNNGVVDDSQLPKDRFSAERLKGVDSTLKIQPAKLEDSAVYLCASSSGTSGSYHLYEQYFGPGTRLTVT.

This sequence joins TRBV19 and TRBJ2-7; D perhaps matches TRBD1 (6 bases). The V gene's germline CDR1 is LNHDA and CDR2 SQIVND (reference sequence). CDR3 length equals 13 residues. V was trimmed by 3 bases and J by 2 bases, leaving 8 bases between them. CDR3 bases: TGTGCCAGTAGTATTAAGGGGGCCTACGAGCAGTACTTC. It codes for CASSIKGAYEQYF.

The CDR3 coding sequence is TGTGCCAGCTCCCCCGGGACAGGGTTTCATGAGCAGTTCTTC. Translated, it gives CASSPGTGFHEQFF. The chain uses TRBV18 and TRBJ2-1, with 9 bases identical to TRBD1. Trimming at V came to 6 bases and at J to 8 bases, leaving 8 bases not matched to a gene. The CDR3 has 14 residues. Germline V gene data show CDR1 as KGHSH and CDR2 as LQKENI.

This clone came up once. CDR3 sequence reads: CASSLRGYNEQFF. In DNA form, the CDR3 reads TGTGCCAGCAGCTTGCGGGGCTACAATGAGCAGTTCTTC. The chain couples TRBV5-8 to TRBJ2-1, with TRBD2 as a possible D gene (5 bases). Per germline, CDR1 SGHTS and CDR2 YDEGEE. This CDR3 comprises 13 residues. V dropped 1 base and J dropped 3 bases, with 5 bases sitting between them. The variable domain in full, with the rest retrieved from reference TRBV5-8 and TRBJ2-1, is EAGVTQSPTHLIKTRGQQATLRCSPISGHTSVYWYQQALGLGLQFLLWYDEGEERNRGNFPPRFSGRQFPNYSSELNVNALELEDSALYLCASSLRGYNEQFFGPGTRLTVL.

The chain combines TRBV27 with TRBJ1-1, with D tentatively TRBD1 (5 bases). The V gene's germline CDR1 is MNHEY and CDR2 SMNVEV (reference sequence). The V end lost 7 bases, the J end lost 3 bases, and 15 bases lay between the germline ends. There are 14 residues in the CDR3. CDR3 residues: CASMGRWGDTEAFF. The DNA for the CDR3 is TGTGCCAGCATGGGCCGGTGGGGGGACACTGAAGCTTTCTTT.

This clone has a single count. The rearrangement links TRBV4-2 to TRBJ2-7, with 8 bases lining up with TRBD2. This CDR3 has 16 residues. CDR1 is LGHNA, CDR2 YNFKEQ, per germline. The trim removed 1 base at V and 3 bases at J, leaving 8 bases unmatched. CDR3 amino acids: CASSQVSGSLNYEQYF. Written as DNA, the CDR3 is TGTGCCAGCAGCCAAGTAAGCGGGAGTTTGAACTACGAGCAGTACTTC.